The sequence of this T cell receptor beta chain was determined in a study of blood T cell repertoires in COVID-19 (TCRdb year 2020). Study-wide context: Samples covering the acute and convalescent phases of COVID-19 were provided by collaborators in the United States, Italy and Spain. HLA class I and class II types, where available, came from metadata supplied by the sample provider rather than from assay-based typing. Deeply sampled blood TCRbeta repertoires from subjects exposed to, actively infected with, or recovered from COVID-19 were included in the dataset. The samples were drawn from two sources: the first 160 participants of the ongoing ImmuneRACE study, and 1,200 or so subjects contributed by 6 global collaborators. A de-identified subject ID, COVID-19 status, age in years and sex were almost always included in the sample metadata. The material from the prospective study consisted of cDNA or gDNA derived from T cells, B-cell-depleted T cells, or PBMCs. The repertoires were released in a freely available public database intended as a resource for research on the immune response to SARS-CoV-2. Here is what the overall study found, with its caveats: The quantity of clinical and demographic metadata differed by source and by participant and was supplied without curation.

At one collaborating source in Seattle, patients were enrolled during active infection and were followed longitudinally through the course of disease. Whole blood was collected in K2EDTA tubes by collaborating institutions according to the institutions' own protocols. For TCRbeta analysis, collaborator samples were shipped as frozen whole blood, as isolated PBMCs, or as DNA extracted from either sample type. TCRbeta CDR3 regions were amplified from genomic DNA using the immunoSEQ Assay, a bias-controlled multiplex PCR. The study's processing was this. Nucleated cell counts per sample were estimated from amplification of reference gene primers within the assay. Sequence reads were collapsed and filtered to measure the absolute abundance of every unique TCRbeta CDR3 rearrangement. For each sample, productive Simpson clonality was calculated as the square root of Simpson's diversity index across productive rearrangements. Imported from immuneACCESS, the table was reduced by TCRdb to in-frame sequences with V and J called. These copies leave out some clones; in studies compared against another copy, an unresolved V gene accounts for under half, and the cause of the remainder is not known. D and trimming come from the DNA, and the V and J calls and clone size come from that table. This sample holds under 250,000 clones; around 90% were observed only once. Clones ranked in the top ten supply about 0.8% of the sample.

Note on this clone: Its antigen has not been determined. Per-nucleotide qualities are absent, and no much larger clonotype sits a single base away.

Source material: peripheral blood. The TCR comes from a man aged 55 to 69 with COVID-19, enrolled during active disease.

For the CDR3, the sequence is CASSQESGGEQYF. The nucleotides read TGTGCCAGCAGCCAAGAGAGCGGGGGGGAGCAGTACTTC. In this chain, TRBV11-3 is recombined with TRBJ2-7; TRBD2 matches 9 bases in the middle. The germline V gene gives CDR1 as SGHNT and CDR2 as YENEEA. The junction shows trimming of 5 bases on V and 7 bases on J, and the gene matches do not reach 6 bases of it. The CDR3 measures 13 amino acids from cysteine to phenylalanine. Just the 39-base CDR3 DNA is kept, in frame starting at base 1.